Presented here are 4 T cell receptor beta chains from one specimen sequenced in a study of cytomegalovirus exposure and HLA in healthy donors. Both 60 Vbeta primers and 13 Jbeta primers went into the PCR. TCRdb's copy holds only in-frame clones and misses some; the assay was immunoSEQ multiplex PCR. The table shows roughly 120,000 clones, with approximately 70% occurring only once. The sequenced material came from PBMCs. Receptor source: a woman in her sixties or seventies in good health and CMV-seropositive.

The chain couples TRBV20-1 to TRBJ1-1, with a tentative D call TRBD1 (6 bases). This CDR3 is 11 amino acids long. V was pared by 5 bases and J by 5 bases, with 9 bases between. Per the germline V gene, CDR1 is DFQATT and CDR2 is SNEGSKA (reference sequence). DNA for the CDR3: TGCAGTGCTGCAACAGGGACTGAAGCTTTCTTT. Translation gives CSAATGTEAFF.

The chain combines TRBV4-1 with TRBJ2-1, with 10 bases that match TRBD1. Germline V CDR1 and CDR2: MGHRA, YSYEKL. CDR3 size: 16 residues. V lost 4 bases and J lost 4; bases outside the gene matches: 7. Written as DNA, the CDR3 is TGCGCCAGCAGCCGGACGCCGGGACAGGGGTACAATGAGCAGTTCTTC. Protein sequence: CASSRTPGQGYNEQFF.

The chain has TRBV19 and TRBJ2-1; 11 positions match TRBD1. The germline V gene encodes CDR1 LNHDA and CDR2 SQIVND (reference sequence). The length of the CDR3 is 13 residues. The V segment lost 8 bases and the J segment 4 bases; nucleotides outside the gene matches: 1. In DNA form, the CDR3 reads TGTGCCAGTGGGACAGGGGGATACAATGAGCAGTTCTTC. Encoded protein: CASGTGGYNEQFF.

The CDR3 protein is CASSPYGTEAFF. The DNA for the CDR3 is TGCGCCAGCAGCCCCTACGGTACTGAAGCTTTCTTT. V is TRBV5-1 and J is TRBJ1-1; D remains ambiguous. Germline V gives CDR1 SGHRS, CDR2 YFSETQ. This CDR3 is 12 amino acids long. V was cut by 4 bases and J by 5 bases, with 9 bases left in between.